This T cell receptor beta chain was recorded in a study of T cell responses to AZD1222 COVID-19 vaccine. V was trimmed by 2 bases and J by 6 bases, leaving 5 bases between them. This CDR3 region has 12 residues. The germline CDR1 and CDR2 sequences are MNHEY and SMNVEV (reference sequence). Clones were sequenced by immunoSEQ multiplex PCR, and TCRdb holds only the in-frame ones, with some missing. Of under 80,000 clones in the sample, under 90% are singletons; the top ten hold 21%. This receptor was obtained from an adult in good health. The chain is built from TRBV27 and TRBJ1-5, with D hard to call. Sequenced here: peripheral blood, sampled on day 0 of AZD1222 vaccination. For the CDR3, the DNA is TGTGCCAGCAGTTTACCCGGTCAGCCCCAGCATTTT. Amino acids: CASSLPGQPQHF.